This entry features one T cell receptor (beta chain) sequence. This entry comes from a study of blood T cell repertoires in COVID-19. Germline loops: CDR1 SNHLY, CDR2 FYNNEI. V was cut by 6 bases and J by 6 bases, with 14 bases left in between. This CDR3 is 13 amino acids long. Data came from immunoSEQ multiplex PCR; TCRdb stores just in-frame clones and leaves some out. The repertoire has fewer than 250,000 clones, about 88% of them found once; the top ten carry roughly 2.6%. The sequenced sample was peripheral blood. This clonotype was obtained from a woman aged 60-75 years with acute or convalescent COVID-19. The rearrangement joins TRBV2 to TRBJ1-2; the D gene is possibly TRBD1 (6 bases). CDR3 bases: TGTGCCAGCAGCCAACAGGGTTGGGATGGCTACACCTTC. It encodes CASSQQGWDGYTF.